Here is one T cell receptor beta chain with its context. The antigen this receptor binds is unknown. Base qualities are not provided; no much larger clone lies one nucleotide away. This sample is drawn from a study of control samples from healthy donors and cancer patients (dated by TCRdb to the early 2020s). Library preparation used the immunoSEQ multiplex PCR assay. TCRdb re-hosts the immuneACCESS table, in-frame sequences only. Its copies lack some clones; in the studies checked, an unresolved V gene accounts for under half of them, and the cause for the rest is not known. For this sample there are 110,000 or so clones; around nine tenths appear just once. Of the sample, roughly an eighth falls within the top ten clones. The CDR3 numbers 15 residues from cysteine through phenylalanine. The only DNA kept is the CDR3, 45 bases in frame from the first base. The trim is 4 bases for V and 0 bases for J, with a gap of 9 bases between the germline ends. CDR1 KGHDR and CDR2 SFDVKD were looked up in the germline V gene.

The receptor was isolated from a man aged 25-45 years in good health. The chain uses TRBV24-1 and TRBJ1-5, with no reliable assignment of the D segment. Sequenced input: blood. The CDR3 region: CATSEGGYSNQPQHF. The DNA is as follows: TGTGCCACCAGTGAGGGAGGTTATAGCAATCAGCCCCAGCATTTT.